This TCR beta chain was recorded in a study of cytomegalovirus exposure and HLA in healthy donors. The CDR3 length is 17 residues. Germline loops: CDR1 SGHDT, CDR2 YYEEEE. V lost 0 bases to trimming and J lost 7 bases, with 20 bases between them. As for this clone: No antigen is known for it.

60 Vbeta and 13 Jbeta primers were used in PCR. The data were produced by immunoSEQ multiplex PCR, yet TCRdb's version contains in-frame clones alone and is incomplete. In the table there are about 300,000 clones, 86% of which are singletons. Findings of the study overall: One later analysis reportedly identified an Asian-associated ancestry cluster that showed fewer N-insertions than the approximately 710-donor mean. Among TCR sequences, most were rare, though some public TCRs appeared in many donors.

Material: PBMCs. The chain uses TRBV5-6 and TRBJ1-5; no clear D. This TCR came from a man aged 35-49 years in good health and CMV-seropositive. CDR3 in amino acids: CASSLGTRTEFGQPQHF. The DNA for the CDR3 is TGTGCCAGCAGCTTGGGCACTAGGACTGAATTTGGACAGCCCCAGCATTTT.